Given below is one TCR beta chain in context. Measured with immunoSEQ multiplex PCR; TCRdb has only the in-frame clones, and not every one. The sample lists under 100,000 clones, 70% to 90% occurring once. This entry is derived from a study of blood T cell repertoires in COVID-19. The germline V gene has CDR1 WSHSY and CDR2 SAAADI. CDR3 length equals 12 residues. The J segment lost 8 bases and the V segment lost 7 bases, leaving 7 bases of the junction unmatched. What was sequenced was peripheral blood. The sequence derives from a man between 45 and 60 years old with acute or convalescent COVID-19. The chain combines TRBV10-2 with TRBJ1-2; TRBD1 aligns across 7 bases. In DNA form, the CDR3 reads TGCGCCAGCACCCAGGGGGTAGGAGGCTACACCTTC. Its translation is CASTQGVGGYTF.